The clone carrying this TCR beta chain was counted at least ten times. Its antigen is unknown. These data come from a study of human T cells and chemical hapten exposure. Study-level results: The number of TCRs over 1 in 1000 frequency stayed unchanged after DPC.

Documented time point: patch test 2, 6 weeks after DPC sensitization. Treatment denoted: therapeutic diphenylcyclopropenone sensitization with weekly scalp DPC. From the RACE reads, TCRdb called clonotypes with MiXCR, one entry per CDR3 protein. The table includes hundreds of thousands of distinct CDR3 sequences, nearly 6.5% detected once. The CDR3 is 16 residues long. Trimming left V 0 bases short and J 4 bases short, with 13 bases between. Germline-derived CDR1 and CDR2 are MNHEY and SVGEGT. Material: whole blood, obtained in connection with sensitization to the hapten diphenylcyclopropenone (DPC). The sequence derives from a young woman with alopecia areata. Some clones in this sample may be carry-over from other donors' samples. The chain carries TRBV6-2 or TRBV6-3 and TRBJ1-5; D possibly corresponds to TRBD1 (5 bases). The CDR3 nucleotides read TGTGCCAGCAGTTACTCCGGGAGAGAGGGGAATCAGCCCCAGCATTTT. It specifies CASSYSGREGNQPQHF.